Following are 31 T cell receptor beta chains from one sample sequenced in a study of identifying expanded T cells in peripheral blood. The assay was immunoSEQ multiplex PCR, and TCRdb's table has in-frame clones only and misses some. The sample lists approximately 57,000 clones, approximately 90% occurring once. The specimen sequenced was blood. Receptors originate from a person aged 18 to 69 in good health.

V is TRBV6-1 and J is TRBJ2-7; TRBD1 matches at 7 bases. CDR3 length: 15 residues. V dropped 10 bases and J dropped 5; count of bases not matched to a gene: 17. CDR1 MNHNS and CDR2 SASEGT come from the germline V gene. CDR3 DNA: TGTGCCACCCGACAAAGCAGGGGGTCGGCAAACGAGCAGTACTTC. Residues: CATRQSRGSANEQYF.

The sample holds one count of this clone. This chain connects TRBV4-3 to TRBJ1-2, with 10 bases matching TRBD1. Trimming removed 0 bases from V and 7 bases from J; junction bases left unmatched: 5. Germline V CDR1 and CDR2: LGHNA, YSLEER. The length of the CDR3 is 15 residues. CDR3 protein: CASSQDTGDRGGYTF. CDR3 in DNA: TGCGCCAGCAGCCAAGATACGGGGGACAGGGGTGGCTACACCTTC.

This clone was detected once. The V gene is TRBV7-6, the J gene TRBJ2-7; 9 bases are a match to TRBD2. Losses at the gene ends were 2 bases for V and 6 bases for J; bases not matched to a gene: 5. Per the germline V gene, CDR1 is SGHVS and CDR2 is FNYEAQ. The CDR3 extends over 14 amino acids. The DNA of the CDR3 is TGTGCCAGCAGCTTACTAGCGGGATCGTTCGAGCAGTACTTC. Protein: CASSLLAGSFEQYF. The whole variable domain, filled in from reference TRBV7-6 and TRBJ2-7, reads GAGVSQSPRYKVTKRGQDVALRCDPISGHVSLYWYRQALGQGPEFLTYFNYEAQQDKSGLPNDRFSAERPEGSISTLTIQRTEQRDSAMYRCASSLLAGSFEQYFGPGTRLTVT.

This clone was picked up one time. CDR3 residues: CASSNNGGAGELFF. Here the CDR3 DNA reads TGTGCCAGCAGTAATAATGGGGGGGCAGGGGAGCTGTTTTTT. The rearrangement links TRBV6-6 to TRBJ2-2; possibly TRBD2 for D (7 bases). V was cut by 5 bases and J by 8 bases, with 15 bases left in between. CDR1 and CDR2 (germline): MNHNY, SVGAGI (reference sequence). The CDR3 totals 14 residues.

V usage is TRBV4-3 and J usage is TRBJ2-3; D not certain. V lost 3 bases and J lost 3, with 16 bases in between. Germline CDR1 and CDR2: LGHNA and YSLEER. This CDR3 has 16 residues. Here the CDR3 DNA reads TGCGCCAGCAGCCATTCCGGGCTCCCTGGGACAGATACGCAGTATTTT. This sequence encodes CASSHSGLPGTDTQYF.

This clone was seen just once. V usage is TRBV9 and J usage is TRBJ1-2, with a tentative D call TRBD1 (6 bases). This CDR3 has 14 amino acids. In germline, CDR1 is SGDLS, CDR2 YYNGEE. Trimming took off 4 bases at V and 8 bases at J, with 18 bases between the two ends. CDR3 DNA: TGTGCCAGCAGCCCAAACTGGGGGGCGAGAGGCTACACCTTC. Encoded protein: CASSPNWGARGYTF.

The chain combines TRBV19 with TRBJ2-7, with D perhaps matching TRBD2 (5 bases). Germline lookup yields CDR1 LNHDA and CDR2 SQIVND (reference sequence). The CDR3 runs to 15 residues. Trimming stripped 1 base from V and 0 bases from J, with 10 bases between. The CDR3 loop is CASSIVGGLSYEQYF. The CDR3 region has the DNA TGTGCCAGTAGTATAGTTGGCGGGCTCTCCTACGAGCAGTACTTC.

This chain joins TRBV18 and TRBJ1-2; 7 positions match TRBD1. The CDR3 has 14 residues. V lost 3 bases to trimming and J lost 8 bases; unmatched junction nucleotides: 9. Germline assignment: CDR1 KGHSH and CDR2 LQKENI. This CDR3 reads CASSPSQGFDGYTF. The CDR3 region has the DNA TGTGCCAGCTCACCCTCACAGGGGTTCGACGGCTACACCTTC. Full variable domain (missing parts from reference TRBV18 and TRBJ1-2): NAGVMQNPRHLVRRRGQEARLRCSPMKGHSHVYWYRQLPEEGLKFMVYLQKENIIDESGMPKERFSAEFPKEGPSILRIQQVVRGDSAAYFCASSPSQGFDGYTFGSGTRLTVV.

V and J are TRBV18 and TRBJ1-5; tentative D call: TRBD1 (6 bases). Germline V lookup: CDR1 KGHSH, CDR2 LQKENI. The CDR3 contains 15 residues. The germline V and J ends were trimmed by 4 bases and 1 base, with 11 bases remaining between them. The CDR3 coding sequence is TGTGCCAGCTCACAGACAGGATCGAGCAATCAGCCCCAGCATTTT. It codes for CASSQTGSSNQPQHF.

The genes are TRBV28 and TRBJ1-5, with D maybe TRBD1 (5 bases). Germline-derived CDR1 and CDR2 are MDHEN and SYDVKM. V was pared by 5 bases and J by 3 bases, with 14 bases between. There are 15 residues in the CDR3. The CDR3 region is CASSLPGLSNQPQHF. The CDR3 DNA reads TGTGCCAGCAGTCTCCCGGGACTTTCCAATCAGCCCCAGCATTTT.

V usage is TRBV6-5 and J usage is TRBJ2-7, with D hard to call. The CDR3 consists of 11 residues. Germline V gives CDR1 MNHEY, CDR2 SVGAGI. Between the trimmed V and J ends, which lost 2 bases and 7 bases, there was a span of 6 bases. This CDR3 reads CASSYQLEQYF. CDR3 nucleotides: TGTGCCAGCAGTTACCAGCTGGAGCAGTACTTC.

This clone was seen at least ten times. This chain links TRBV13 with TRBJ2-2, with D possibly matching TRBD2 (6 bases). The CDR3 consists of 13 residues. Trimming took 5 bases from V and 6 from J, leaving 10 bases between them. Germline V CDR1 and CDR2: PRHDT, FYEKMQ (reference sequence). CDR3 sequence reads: CASSPPGAGELFF. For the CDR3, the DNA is TGTGCCAGCAGCCCCCCGGGGGCCGGGGAGCTGTTTTTT.

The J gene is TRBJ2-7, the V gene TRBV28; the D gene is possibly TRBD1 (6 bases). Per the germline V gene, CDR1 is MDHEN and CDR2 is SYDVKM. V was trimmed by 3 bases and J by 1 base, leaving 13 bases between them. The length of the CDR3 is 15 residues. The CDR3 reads CASSFVQGRSYEQYF. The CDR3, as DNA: TGTGCCAGCAGTTTCGTACAGGGTCGGTCCTACGAGCAGTACTTC.

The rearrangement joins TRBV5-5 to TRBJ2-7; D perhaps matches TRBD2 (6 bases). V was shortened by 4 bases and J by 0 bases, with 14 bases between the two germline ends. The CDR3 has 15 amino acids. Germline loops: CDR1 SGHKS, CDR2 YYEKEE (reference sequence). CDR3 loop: CASSPGVRASYEQYF. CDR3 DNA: TGTGCCAGCAGCCCGGGGGTCAGGGCCTCCTACGAGCAGTACTTC.

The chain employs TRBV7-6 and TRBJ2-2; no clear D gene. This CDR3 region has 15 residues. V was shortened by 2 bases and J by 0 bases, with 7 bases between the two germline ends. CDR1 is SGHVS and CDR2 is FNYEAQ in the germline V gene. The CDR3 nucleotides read TGTGCCAGCAGCTTAATTGGACCGAACACCGGGGAGCTGTTTTTT. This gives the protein CASSLIGPNTGELFF.

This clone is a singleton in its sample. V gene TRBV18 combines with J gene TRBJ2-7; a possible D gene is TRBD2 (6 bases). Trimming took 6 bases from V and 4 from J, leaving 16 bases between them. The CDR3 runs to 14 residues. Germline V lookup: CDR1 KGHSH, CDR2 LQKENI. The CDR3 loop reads CASSPAGRGYEQYF. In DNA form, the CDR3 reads TGTGCCAGCTCCCCTGCGGGACGAGGTTACGAGCAGTACTTC.

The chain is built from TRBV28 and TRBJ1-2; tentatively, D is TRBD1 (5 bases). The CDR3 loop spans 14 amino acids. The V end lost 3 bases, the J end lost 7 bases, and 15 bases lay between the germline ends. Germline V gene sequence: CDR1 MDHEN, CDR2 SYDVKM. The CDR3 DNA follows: TGTGCCAGCAGTTTTATTAGGGACGCTTTTGGCTACACCTTC. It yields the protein CASSFIRDAFGYTF.

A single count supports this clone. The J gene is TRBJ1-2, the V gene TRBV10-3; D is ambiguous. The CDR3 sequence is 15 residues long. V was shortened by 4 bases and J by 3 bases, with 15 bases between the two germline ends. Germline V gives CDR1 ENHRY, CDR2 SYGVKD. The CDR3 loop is CAISVRSSGDYGYTF. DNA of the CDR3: TGTGCCATCAGTGTCAGGTCATCAGGCGACTATGGCTACACCTTC.

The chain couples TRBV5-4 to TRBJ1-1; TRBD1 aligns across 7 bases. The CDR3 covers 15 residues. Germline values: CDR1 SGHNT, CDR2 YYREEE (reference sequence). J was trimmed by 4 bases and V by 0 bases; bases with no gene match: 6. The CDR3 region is CASSLERTGLTEAFF. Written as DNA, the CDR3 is TGTGCCAGCAGCTTGGAGAGGACAGGTCTCACTGAAGCTTTCTTT.

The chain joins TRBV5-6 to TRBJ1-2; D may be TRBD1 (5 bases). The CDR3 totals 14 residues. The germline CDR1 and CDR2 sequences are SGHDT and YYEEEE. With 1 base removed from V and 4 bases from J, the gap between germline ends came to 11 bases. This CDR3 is CASSLLGDFYGYTF. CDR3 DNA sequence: TGTGCCAGCAGCTTGTTGGGGGATTTCTATGGCTACACCTTC.

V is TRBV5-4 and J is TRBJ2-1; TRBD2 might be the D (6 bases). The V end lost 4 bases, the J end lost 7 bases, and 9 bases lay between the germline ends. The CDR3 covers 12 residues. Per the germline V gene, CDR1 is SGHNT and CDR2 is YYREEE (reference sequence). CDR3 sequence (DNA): TGTGCCAGCAGCCTGGGGGGAAATGAGCAGTTCTTC. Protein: CASSLGGNEQFF.

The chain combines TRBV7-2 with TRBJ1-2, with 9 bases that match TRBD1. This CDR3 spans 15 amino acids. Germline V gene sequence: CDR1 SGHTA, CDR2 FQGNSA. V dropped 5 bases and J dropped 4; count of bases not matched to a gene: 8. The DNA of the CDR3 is TGTGCCAGCAGCCCTCAGACAGGGGGAGGCTATGGCTACACCTTC. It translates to CASSPQTGGGYGYTF.

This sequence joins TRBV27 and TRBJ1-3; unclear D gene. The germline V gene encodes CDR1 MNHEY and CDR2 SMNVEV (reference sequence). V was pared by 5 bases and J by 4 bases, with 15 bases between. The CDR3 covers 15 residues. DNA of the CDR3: TGTGCCAGCAGTCCGGCGCGGGGTAAAGGAAACACCATATATTTT. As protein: CASSPARGKGNTIYF.

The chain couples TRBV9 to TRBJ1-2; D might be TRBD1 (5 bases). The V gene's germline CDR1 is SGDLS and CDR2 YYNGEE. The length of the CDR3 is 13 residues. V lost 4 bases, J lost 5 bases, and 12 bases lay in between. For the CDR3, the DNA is TGTGCCAGCAGCAAGGATGACAGTTATGGCTACACCTTC. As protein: CASSKDDSYGYTF.

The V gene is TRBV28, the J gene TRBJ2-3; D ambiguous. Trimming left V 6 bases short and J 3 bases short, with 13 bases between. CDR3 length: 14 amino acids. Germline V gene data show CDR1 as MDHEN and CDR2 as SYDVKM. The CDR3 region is CASSPSGATDTQYF. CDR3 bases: TGTGCCAGCAGCCCCTCGGGCGCGACAGATACGCAGTATTTT. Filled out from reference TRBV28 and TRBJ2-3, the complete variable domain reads DVKVTQSSRYLVKRTGEKVFLECVQDMDHENMFWYRQDPGLGLRLIYFSYDVKMKEKGDIPEGYSVSREKKERFSLILESASTNQTSMYLCASSPSGATDTQYFGPGTRLTVL.

CDR3 loop: CASSSRQGPLNQPQHF. DNA of the CDR3: TGTGCCAGCAGCTCGAGACAGGGGCCACTCAATCAGCCCCAGCATTTT. This chain joins TRBV7-8 and TRBJ1-5, with TRBD1 matching over 8 bases. CDR1 is SGHVS, CDR2 FQNEAQ, per germline. The V gene end was trimmed by 4 bases and the J gene end by 3 bases; junction bases not matched to a gene: 8. The CDR3 extends over 16 amino acids.

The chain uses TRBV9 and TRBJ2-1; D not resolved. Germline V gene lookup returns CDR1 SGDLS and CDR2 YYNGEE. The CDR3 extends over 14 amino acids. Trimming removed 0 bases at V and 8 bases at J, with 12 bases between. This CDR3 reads CASSVAASNHEQFF. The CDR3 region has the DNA TGTGCCAGCAGCGTAGCGGCTAGTAACCATGAGCAGTTCTTC.

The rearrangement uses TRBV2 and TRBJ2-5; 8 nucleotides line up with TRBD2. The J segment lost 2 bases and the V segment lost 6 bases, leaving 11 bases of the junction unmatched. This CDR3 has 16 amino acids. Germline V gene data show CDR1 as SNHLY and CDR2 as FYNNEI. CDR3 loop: CASRPPGGFVQETQYF. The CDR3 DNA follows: TGTGCCAGCAGACCTCCGGGGGGGTTTGTACAAGAGACCCAGTACTTC.

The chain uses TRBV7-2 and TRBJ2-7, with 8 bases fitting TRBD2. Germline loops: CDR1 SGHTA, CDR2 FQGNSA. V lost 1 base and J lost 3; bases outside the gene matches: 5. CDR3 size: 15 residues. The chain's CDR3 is CASSLVSGVGYEQYF. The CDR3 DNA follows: TGTGCCAGCAGCTTAGTTAGCGGGGTAGGCTACGAGCAGTACTTC.

CDR3 bases: TGTGCCAGCAGTTACACAGCGGAGGCACAAGAGACCCAGTACTTC. It codes for CASSYTAEAQETQYF. The chain has TRBV6-5 and TRBJ2-5; perhaps TRBD2 as D (5 bases). V lost 2 bases, J lost 2 bases, and 12 bases lay in between. This CDR3 comprises 15 residues. Germline V gene data show CDR1 as MNHEY and CDR2 as SVGAGI.

Here the CDR3 reads CASRSGTAYGYTF. The CDR3 coding sequence is TGTGCCAGCAGATCCGGGACAGCTTATGGCTACACCTTC. The chain is built from TRBV6-5 and TRBJ1-2; 7 nucleotides align to TRBD1. The germline V gene encodes CDR1 MNHEY and CDR2 SVGAGI. The CDR3 contains 13 residues. With 6 bases clipped from V and 5 bases from J, the junction kept 6 bases outside the gene matches.